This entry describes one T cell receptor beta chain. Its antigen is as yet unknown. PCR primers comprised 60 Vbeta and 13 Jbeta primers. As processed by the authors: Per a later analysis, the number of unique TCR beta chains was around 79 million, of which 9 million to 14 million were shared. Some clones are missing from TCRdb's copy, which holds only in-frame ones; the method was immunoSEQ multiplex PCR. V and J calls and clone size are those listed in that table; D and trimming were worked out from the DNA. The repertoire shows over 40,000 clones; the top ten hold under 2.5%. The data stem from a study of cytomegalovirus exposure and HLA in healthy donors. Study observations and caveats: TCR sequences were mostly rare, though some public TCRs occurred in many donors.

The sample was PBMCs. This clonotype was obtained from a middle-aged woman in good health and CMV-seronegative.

CDR3: CASSLLGYEQFF. The CDR3 DNA reads as TGTGCCAGCAGCTTACTGGGCTACGAGCAGTTCTTC. This chain joins TRBV7-2 and TRBJ2-1; no definite D call. From germline, CDR1 is SGHTA and CDR2 FQGNSA. CDR3 length equals 12 residues. Trimming removed 2 bases at V and 10 bases at J, with 9 bases between.